This TCR beta chain was sequenced for a study of shared clonotypes between healthy human individuals. Broader study findings: Read depth was anticipated to influence clonotype sharing among donors. Generally, naive subsets came out with larger estimated richness than memory subsets.

Turning to this clone: Antigen unknown.

Germline-derived CDR1 and CDR2 are MDHEN and SYDVKM. There are 15 residues in the CDR3. Negatively enriched CD4+ T cells were divided by CD45RA into naive and memory. Assay: immunoSEQ multiplex PCR; the TCRdb copy retains only in-frame clones and omits some. Found here are about 990,000 clones, 75% to 80% of them singletons; the top ten hold 0.55% to 0.7%. The J gene is TRBJ2-5, the V gene TRBV28; TRBD2 is a possible D gene (6 bases). The DNA end favors TRBJ2-7, so the J call may be wrong. The sample taken for sequencing was memory CD4+ T cells from PBMCs. Indicated subset: CD45RA-negative fraction. The clonotype comes from a man aged 18 to 35 in good health. Some clones in this sample may be carry-over from other donors' samples. Here the CDR3 reads CASSLGGADSYEQYF. The CDR3 DNA follows: TGTGCCAGCAGTTTGGGGGGAGCTGACTCCTACGAGCAGTACTTC.